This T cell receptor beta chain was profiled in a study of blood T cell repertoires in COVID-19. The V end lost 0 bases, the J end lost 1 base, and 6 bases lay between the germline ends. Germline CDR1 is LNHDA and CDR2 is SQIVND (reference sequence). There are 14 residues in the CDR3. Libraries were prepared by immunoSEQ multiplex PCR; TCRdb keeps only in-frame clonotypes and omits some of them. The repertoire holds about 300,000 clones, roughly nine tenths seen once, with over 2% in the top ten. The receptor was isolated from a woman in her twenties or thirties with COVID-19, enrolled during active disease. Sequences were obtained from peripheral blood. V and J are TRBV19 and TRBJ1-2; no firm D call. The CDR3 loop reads CASSIDRVNYGYTF. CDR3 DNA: TGTGCCAGTAGTATAGATCGGGTTAACTATGGCTACACCTTC.